This TCR beta chain was observed in a study of memory CD4+ T cells and cytomegalovirus serostatus. Only in-frame clones appear in the TCRdb table, and some are missing; sequencing was by immunoSEQ multiplex PCR. The table lists approximately 51,000 clones, about 70% of them singletons. The sort gate was single viable CD3+CD4+CD8-CD45RO+ cells for memory CD4+ T cells. The length of the CDR3 is 14 residues. Germline loops: CDR1 SGHTA, CDR2 FQGTGA. Between the trimmed V and J ends, which lost 2 bases and 3 bases, there was a span of 9 bases. The chain links TRBV7-3 to TRBJ2-3, with D unresolved. The sample taken for sequencing was memory CD4+ T cells from blood. The receptor was derived from an adult in good health and CMV-seropositive. The CDR3 nucleotides are TGTGCCAGCAGCTTAGATCAGGATACAGATACGCAGTATTTT. Residues: CASSLDQDTDTQYF.